This TCR beta chain was documented in a study of shared T cell receptors in the human thymus. Data came from immunoSEQ multiplex PCR; TCRdb stores just in-frame clones and leaves some out. The sample lists about 660,000 clones, 85% to 90% occurring once. The length of the CDR3 is 13 residues. V was shortened by 7 bases and J by 3 bases, with 10 bases between the two germline ends. Germline assignment: CDR1 MNHNY and CDR2 SVGAGI (reference sequence). The sample was also reused in another study, on human thymus T cells. That study reports: Apparent skewing of V and J gene usage characterized both thymic and blood repertoires.

Sequencing used thymocytes. The receptor was isolated from a boy under two years old with a congenital heart defect. This chain uses TRBV6-6 with TRBJ1-5, with D possibly being TRBD1 (6 bases). This CDR3 reads CASTAGDNQPQHF. The DNA of the CDR3 is TGTGCCAGCACCGCAGGGGACAATCAGCCCCAGCATTTT.